A single T cell receptor beta chain is shown here with its context. The antigen is unknown. The sample belongs to a study of beta chain features in type 1 diabetes. Study-wide background: Taken together, all samples contributed around 100 million examined sorted cells.

The collection from each donor was one heparinised blood draw averaging about 116 mL. Without exception, sorted populations had purity beyond 98%. Study-level points and caveats: For type 1 diabetes patients, VDJ junctions showed fewer insertions and more deletions. TCRB CDR3s from Type 1 diabetes patients were moderately but significantly shorter in all four CD4+ subsets.

In germline, CDR1 is SNHLY, CDR2 FYNNEI. The CDR3 is 16 amino acids. The V gene end was trimmed by 3 bases and the J gene end by 1 base; junction bases not matched to a gene: 7. Expressed TCRB transcripts were sequenced because the isolated RNA had all been reverse transcribed beforehand. The data were produced by immunoSEQ multiplex PCR, yet TCRdb's version contains in-frame clones alone and is incomplete. The sample contains some 160,000 clones, around 8.4% of which appear only once. V is TRBV2 and J is TRBJ2-7, with 9 positions matching TRBD1. The clonotype originates from a woman between 18 and 29 years old with type 1 diabetes. Sequences were obtained from central memory CD4+ T cells from blood. This CDR3 reads CASSEALGTGSYEQYF. The CDR3, as DNA: TGTGCCAGCAGTGAGGCCTTGGGGACAGGGTCCTACGAGCAGTACTTC.